This T cell receptor (beta chain) derives from a study of T cell changes during pregnancy in multiple sclerosis. The CDR3 consists of 14 residues. Germline values: CDR1 SGHRS, CDR2 YFSETQ. V lost 0 bases and J 0 bases, leaving 7 bases between the germline ends. Sequenced by immunoSEQ multiplex PCR; TCRdb stores in-frame clones only, minus some. The sample yields 91,000 or so clones, roughly 92% seen once. The rearrangement joins TRBV5-1 to TRBJ2-7; D gene unclear. The TCR was taken from a female donor with multiple sclerosis, enrolled in a pregnancy study. The material was peripheral blood, obtained after pregnancy. The CDR3 is CASSLARNSYEQYF. The CDR3 DNA reads as TGCGCCAGCAGCTTGGCTAGAAACTCCTACGAGCAGTACTTC.